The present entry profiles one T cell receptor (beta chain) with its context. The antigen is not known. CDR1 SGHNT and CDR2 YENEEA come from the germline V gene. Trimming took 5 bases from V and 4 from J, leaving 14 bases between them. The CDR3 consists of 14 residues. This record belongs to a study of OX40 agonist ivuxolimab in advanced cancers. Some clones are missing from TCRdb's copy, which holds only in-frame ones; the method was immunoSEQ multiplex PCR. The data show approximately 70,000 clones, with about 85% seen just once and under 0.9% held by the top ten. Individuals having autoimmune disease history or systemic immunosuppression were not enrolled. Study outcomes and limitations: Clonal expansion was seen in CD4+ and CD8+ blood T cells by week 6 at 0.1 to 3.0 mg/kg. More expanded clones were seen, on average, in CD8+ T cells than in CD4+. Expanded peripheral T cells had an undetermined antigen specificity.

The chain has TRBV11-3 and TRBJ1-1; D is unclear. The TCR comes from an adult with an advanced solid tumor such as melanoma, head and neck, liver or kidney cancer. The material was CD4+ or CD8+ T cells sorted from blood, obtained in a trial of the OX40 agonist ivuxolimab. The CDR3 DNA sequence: TGTGCCAGCAGCGTTTTTCCTTACGGCACTGAAGCTTTCTTT. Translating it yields CASSVFPYGTEAFF.